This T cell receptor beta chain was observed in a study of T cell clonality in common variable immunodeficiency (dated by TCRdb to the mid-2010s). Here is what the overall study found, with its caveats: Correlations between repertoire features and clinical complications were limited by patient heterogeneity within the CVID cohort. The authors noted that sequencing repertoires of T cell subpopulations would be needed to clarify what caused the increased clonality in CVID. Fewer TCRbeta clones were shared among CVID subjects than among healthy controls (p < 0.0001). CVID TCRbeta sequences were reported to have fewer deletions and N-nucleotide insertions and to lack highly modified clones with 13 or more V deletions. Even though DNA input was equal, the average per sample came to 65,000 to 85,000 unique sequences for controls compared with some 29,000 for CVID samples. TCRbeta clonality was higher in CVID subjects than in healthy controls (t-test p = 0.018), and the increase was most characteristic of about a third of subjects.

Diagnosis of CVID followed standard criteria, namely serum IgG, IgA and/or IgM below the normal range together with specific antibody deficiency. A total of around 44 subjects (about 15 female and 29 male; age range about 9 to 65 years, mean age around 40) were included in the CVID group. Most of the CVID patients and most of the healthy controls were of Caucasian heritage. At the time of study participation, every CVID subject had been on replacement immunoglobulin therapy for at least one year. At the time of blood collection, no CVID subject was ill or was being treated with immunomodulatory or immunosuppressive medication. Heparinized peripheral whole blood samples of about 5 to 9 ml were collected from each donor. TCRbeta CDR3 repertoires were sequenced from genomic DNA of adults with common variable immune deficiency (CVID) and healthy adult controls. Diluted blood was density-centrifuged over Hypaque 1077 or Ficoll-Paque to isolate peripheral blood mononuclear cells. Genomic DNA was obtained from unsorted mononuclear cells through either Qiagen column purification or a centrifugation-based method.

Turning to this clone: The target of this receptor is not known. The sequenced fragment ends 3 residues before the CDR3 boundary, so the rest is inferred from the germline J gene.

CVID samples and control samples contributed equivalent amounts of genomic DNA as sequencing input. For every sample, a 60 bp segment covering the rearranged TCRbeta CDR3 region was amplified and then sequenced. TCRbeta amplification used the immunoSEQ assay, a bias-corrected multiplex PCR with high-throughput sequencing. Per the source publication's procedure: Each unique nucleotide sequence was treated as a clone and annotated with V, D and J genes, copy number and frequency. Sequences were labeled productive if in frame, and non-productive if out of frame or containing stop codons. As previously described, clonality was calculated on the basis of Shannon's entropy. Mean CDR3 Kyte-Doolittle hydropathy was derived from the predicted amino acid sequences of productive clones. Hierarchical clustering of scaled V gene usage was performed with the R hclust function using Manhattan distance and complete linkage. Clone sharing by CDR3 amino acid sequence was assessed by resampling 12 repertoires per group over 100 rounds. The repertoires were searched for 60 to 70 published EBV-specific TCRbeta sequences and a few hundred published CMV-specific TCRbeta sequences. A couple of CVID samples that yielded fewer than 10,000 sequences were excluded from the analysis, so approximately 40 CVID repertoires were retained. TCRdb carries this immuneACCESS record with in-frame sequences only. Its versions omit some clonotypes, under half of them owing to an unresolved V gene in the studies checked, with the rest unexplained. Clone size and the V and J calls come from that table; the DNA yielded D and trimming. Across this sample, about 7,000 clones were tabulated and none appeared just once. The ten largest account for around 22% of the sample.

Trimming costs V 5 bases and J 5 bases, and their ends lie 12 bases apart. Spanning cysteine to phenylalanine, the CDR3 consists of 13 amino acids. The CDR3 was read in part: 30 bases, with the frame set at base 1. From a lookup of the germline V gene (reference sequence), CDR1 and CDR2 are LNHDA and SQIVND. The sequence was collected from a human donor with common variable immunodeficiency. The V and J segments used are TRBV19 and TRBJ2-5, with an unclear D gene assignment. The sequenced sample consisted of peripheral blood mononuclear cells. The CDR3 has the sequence CASSGQFLETQYF. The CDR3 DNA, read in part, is TGTGCCAGTAGTGGCCAGTTCTTGGAGACC.